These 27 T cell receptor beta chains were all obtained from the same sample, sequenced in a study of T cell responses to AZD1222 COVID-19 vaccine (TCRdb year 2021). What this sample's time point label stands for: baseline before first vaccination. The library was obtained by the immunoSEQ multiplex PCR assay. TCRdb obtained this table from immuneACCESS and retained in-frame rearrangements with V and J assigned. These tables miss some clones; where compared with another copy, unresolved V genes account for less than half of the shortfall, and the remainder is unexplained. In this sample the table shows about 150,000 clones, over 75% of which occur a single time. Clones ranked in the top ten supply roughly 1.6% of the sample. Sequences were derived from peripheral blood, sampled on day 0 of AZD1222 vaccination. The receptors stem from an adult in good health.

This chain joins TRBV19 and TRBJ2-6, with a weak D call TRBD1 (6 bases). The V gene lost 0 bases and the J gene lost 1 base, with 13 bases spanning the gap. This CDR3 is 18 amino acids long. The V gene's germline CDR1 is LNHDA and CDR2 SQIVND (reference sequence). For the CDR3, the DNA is TGTGCCAGTAGTATAGATCTCAGGGGATGGTCTGGGGCCAACGTCCTGACTTTC. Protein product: CASSIDLRGWSGANVLTF.

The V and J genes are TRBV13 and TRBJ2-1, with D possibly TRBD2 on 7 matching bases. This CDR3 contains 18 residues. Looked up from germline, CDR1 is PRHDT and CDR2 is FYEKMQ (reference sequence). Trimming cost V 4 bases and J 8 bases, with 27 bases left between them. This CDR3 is CASSYAQEAGAFRDEQFF. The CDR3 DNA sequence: TGTGCCAGCAGCTATGCCCAAGAGGCGGGGGCCTTCCGGGATGAGCAGTTCTTC.

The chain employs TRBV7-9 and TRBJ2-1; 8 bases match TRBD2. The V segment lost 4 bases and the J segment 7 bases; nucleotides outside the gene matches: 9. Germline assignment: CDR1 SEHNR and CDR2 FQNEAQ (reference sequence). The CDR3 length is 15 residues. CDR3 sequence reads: CASSYLAGPRNEQFF. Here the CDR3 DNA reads TGTGCCAGCAGCTATCTAGCGGGCCCTAGGAATGAGCAGTTCTTC.

The CDR3 DNA follows: TGCAGTGCTAGTGCCGCAGGGAGGGCAAGTGAGCAGTTCTTC. Residues: CSASAAGRASEQFF. The V and J genes are TRBV20-1 and TRBJ2-1, with 7 nucleotides matching TRBD2. The CDR3 length is 14 residues. Germline assignment: CDR1 DFQATT and CDR2 SNEGSKA (reference sequence). The V segment lost 3 bases and the J segment 9 bases; nucleotides outside the gene matches: 11.

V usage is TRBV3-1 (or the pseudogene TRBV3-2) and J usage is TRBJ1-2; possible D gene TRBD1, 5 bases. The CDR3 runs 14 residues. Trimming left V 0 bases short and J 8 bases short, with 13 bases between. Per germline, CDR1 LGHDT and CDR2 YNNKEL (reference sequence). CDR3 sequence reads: CASSQDLPGQGYTF. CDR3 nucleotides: TGTGCCAGCAGCCAAGATCTCCCAGGGCAGGGCTACACCTTC.

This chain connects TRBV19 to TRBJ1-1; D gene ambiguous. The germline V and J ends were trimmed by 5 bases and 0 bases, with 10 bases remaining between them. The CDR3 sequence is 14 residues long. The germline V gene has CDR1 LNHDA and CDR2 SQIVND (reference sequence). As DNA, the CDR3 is TGTGCCAGTAGTCGTGGACTTATGAACACTGAAGCTTTCTTT. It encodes CASSRGLMNTEAFF.

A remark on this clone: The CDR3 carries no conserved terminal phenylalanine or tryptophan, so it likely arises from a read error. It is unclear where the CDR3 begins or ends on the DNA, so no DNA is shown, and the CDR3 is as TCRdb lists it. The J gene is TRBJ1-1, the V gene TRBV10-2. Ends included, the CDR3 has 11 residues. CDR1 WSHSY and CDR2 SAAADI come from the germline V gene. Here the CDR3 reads CASSEYLQTYY.

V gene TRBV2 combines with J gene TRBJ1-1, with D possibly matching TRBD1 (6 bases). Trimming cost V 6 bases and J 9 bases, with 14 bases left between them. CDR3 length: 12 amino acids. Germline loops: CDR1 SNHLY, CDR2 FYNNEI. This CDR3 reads CASRGDWGQAFF. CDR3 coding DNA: TGTGCCAGCAGGGGTGATTGGGGGCAAGCTTTCTTT.

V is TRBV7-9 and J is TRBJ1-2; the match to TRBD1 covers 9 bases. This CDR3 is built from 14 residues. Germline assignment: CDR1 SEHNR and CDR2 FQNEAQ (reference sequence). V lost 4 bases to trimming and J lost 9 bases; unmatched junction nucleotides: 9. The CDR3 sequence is CASSSSDRGGSYTF. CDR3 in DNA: TGTGCCAGCAGCTCCTCGGACAGGGGCGGTAGCTACACCTTC.

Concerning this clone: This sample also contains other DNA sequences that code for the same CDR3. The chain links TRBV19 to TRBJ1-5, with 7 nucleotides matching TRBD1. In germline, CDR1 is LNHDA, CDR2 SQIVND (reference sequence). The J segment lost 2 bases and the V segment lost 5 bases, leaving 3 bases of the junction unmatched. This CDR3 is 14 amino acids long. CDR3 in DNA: TGTGCCAGTAGTCCAACAGGGGGCAATCAGCCCCAGCATTTT. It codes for CASSPTGGNQPQHF.

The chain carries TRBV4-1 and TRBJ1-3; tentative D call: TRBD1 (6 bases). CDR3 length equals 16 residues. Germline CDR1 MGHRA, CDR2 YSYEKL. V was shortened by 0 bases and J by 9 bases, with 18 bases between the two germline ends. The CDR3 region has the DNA TGCGCCAGCAGCCAAGATACAGGGTCCACGATGAGCACCATATATTTT. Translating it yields CASSQDTGSTMSTIYF.

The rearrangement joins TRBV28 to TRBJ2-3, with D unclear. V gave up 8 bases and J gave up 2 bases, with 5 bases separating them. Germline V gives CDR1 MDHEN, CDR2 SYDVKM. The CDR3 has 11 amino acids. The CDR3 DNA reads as TGTGCCAGCGGGGTCACAGATACGCAGTATTTT. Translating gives CASGVTDTQYF.

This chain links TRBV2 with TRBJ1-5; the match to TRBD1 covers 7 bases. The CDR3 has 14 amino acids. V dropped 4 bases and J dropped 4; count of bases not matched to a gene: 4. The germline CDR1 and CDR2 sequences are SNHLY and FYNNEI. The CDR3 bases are TGTGCCAGCAGTGGACAGGGCGGAAATCAGCCCCAGCATTTT. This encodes CASSGQGGNQPQHF.

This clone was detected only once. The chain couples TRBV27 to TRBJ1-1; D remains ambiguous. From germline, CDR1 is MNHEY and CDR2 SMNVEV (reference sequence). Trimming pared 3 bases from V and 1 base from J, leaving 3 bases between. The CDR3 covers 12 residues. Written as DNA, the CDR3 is TGTGCCAGCAGTTTGGGGAACACTGAAGCTTTCTTT. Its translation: CASSLGNTEAFF.

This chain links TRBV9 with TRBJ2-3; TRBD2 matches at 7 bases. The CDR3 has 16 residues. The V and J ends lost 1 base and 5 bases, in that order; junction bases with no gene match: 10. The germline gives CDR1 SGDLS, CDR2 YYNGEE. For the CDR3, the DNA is TGTGCCAGCAGCGTACAGATTGGACTAGGGATAGATACGCAGTATTTT. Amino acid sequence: CASSVQIGLGIDTQYF.

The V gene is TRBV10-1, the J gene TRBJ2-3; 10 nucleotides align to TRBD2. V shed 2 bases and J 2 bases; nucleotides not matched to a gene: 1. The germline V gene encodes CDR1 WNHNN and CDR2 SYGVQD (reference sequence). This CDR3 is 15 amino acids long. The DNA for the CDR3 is TGCGCCAGCAGTGAGAGCGGGGGGGACACAGATACGCAGTATTTT. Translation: CASSESGGDTDTQYF.

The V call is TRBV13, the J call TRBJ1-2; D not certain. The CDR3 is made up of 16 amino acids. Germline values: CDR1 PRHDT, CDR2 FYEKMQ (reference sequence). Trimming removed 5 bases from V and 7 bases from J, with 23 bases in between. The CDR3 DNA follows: TGTGCCAGCAGCAACCGGGCCGCTACTGAAATTTCTGGCTACACCTTC. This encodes CASSNRAATEISGYTF.

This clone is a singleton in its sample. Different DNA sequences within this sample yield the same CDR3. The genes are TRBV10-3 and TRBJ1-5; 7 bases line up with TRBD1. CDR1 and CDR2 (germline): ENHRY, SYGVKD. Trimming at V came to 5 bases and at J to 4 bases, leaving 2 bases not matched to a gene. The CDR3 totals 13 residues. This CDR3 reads CAISRQGNQPQHF. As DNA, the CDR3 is TGTGCCATCAGTAGACAGGGAAATCAGCCCCAGCATTTT.

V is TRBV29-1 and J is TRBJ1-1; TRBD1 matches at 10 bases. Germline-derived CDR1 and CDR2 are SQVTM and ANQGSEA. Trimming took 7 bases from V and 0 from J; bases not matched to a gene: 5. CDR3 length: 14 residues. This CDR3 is CSAGQGGLNTEAFF. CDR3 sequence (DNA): TGCAGCGCTGGACAGGGGGGTTTGAACACTGAAGCTTTCTTT.

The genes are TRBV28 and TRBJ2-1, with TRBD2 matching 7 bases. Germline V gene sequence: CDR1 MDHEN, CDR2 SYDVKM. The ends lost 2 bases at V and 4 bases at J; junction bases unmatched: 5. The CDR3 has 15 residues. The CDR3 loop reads CASSLRGEGYNEQFF. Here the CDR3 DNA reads TGTGCCAGCAGTTTACGGGGGGAAGGGTACAATGAGCAGTTCTTC.

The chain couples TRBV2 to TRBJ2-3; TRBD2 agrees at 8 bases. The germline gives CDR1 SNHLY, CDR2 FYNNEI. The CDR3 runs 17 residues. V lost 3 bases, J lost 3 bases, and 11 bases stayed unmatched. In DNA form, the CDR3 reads TGTGCCAGCAGTGAGGAGGGACTAGTTACCGGGACAGATACGCAGTATTTT. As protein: CASSEEGLVTGTDTQYF. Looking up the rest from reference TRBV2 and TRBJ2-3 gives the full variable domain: EPEVTQTPSHQVTQMGQEVILRCVPISNHLYFYWYRQILGQKVEFLVSFYNNEISEKSEIFDDQFSVERPDGSNFTLKIRSTKLEDSAMYFCASSEEGLVTGTDTQYFGPGTRLTVL.

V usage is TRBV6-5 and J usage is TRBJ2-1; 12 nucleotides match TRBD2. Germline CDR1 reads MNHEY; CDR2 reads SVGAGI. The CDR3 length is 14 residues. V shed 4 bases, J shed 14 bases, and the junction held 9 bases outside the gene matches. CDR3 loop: CASSSLAGGPGKFF. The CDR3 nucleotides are TGTGCCAGCAGTTCGCTAGCGGGGGGGCCGGGGAAGTTCTTC.

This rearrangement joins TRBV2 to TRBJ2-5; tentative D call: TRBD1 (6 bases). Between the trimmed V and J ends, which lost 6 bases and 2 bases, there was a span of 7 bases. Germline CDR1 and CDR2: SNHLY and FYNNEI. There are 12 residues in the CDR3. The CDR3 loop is CASRTGQETQYF. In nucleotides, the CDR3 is TGTGCCAGCAGGACAGGACAAGAGACCCAGTACTTC.

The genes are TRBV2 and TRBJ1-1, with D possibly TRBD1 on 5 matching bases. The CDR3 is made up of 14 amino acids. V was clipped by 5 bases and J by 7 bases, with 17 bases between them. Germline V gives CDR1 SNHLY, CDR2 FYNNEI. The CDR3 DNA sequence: TGTGCCAGCAGTAGGTCCCAGGGTATGTTTGAAGCTTTCTTT. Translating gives CASSRSQGMFEAFF. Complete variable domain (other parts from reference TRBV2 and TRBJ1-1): EPEVTQTPSHQVTQMGQEVILRCVPISNHLYFYWYRQILGQKVEFLVSFYNNEISEKSEIFDDQFSVERPDGSNFTLKIRSTKLEDSAMYFCASSRSQGMFEAFFGQGTRLTVV.

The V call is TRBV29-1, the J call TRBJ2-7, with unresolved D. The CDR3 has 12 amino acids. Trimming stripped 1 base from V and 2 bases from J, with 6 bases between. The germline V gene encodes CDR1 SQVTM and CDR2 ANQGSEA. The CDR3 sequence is CSVEGSAYEQYF. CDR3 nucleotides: TGCAGCGTTGAAGGCAGCGCCTACGAGCAGTACTTC.

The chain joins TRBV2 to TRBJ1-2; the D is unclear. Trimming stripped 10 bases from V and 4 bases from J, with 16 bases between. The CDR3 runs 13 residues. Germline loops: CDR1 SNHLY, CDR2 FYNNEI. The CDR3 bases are TGTGCCACCGATCTAAAAGCTGGCTATGGCTACACCTTC. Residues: CATDLKAGYGYTF.

CDR3 protein: CASSQRKNTIYF. The CDR3 region has the DNA TGTGCCAGCAGCCAAAGGAAAAACACCATATATTTT. The gene calls are TRBV7-2 and TRBJ1-3; no clear D. Germline V lookup: CDR1 SGHTA, CDR2 FQGNSA. This CDR3 is built from 12 residues. V was clipped by 5 bases and J by 6 bases, with 8 bases between them.